This T cell receptor (beta chain) was profiled in a study of T cells in localized non-small cell lung cancer. The study, taken as a whole, reports: As only one tumor region underwent sequencing, heterogeneity remains possible. Tumor trailed uninvolved adjacent lung in T cell clonality, which peaked there. Among blood samples, higher T cell density accompanied longer overall survival. A median around 57 of the top 100 tumor clones appeared in adjacent lung.

About this clone itself: Antigen unknown.

CDR3 size: 14 residues. Trimming removed 3 bases from V and 3 bases from J, with 11 bases in between. Germline V gene lookup returns CDR1 SGHDN and CDR2 FVKESK. TCRdb keeps only in-frame clones here, not all; method: immunoSEQ multiplex PCR. Here the sample spans approximately 46,000 clones, approximately 80% being singletons. This chain uses TRBV14 with TRBJ2-5; D not certain. The clonotype comes from a man aged 35 to 69 with stage III lung adenocarcinoma. This material consisted of peripheral blood mononuclear cells, taken before any cancer treatment. The CDR3 DNA follows: TGTGCCAGCAGCCAGACCACTGGGGAAGAGACCCAGTACTTC. It specifies CASSQTTGEETQYF.